A selection of T cell receptor beta chains follows, all from one sample in a study of cytomegalovirus exposure and HLA in healthy donors. Sequenced by immunoSEQ multiplex PCR; TCRdb stores in-frame clones only, minus some. In the table there are roughly 150,000 clones, roughly 80% of which are singletons. The sample taken for sequencing was PBMCs. The receptors were gathered from a woman between 40 and 50 years old in good health and CMV-seropositive. The CDR3 runs from the conserved cysteine through the conserved F or W. The D gene is left open where the match is weak. For some rows the clone size is stated as once, few or many, or as a class when expanded; others skip it.

CDR3 protein	CDR3 DNA	V gene	J gene	D gene	clone size
CASSLSAGTGETQYF	TGTGCCAGCAGTTTATCGGCGGGGACCGGGGAGACCCAGTACTTC	TRBV27	TRBJ2-5	-	-
CASSLYSGGAEETQYF	TGTGCCAGCAGCCTCTATAGCGGGGGGGCCGAAGAGACCCAGTACTTC	TRBV7-2	TRBJ2-5	TRBD2	once
CASSIGPRGAGSPLHF	TGTGCCAGTAGTATAGGGCCTCGTGGGGCCGGTTCACCCCTCCACTTT	TRBV19	TRBJ1-6	-	few
CASSQTGNQETQYF	TGTGCCAGCAGCCAGACAGGGAACCAAGAGACCCAGTACTTC	TRBV14	TRBJ2-5	TRBD1	-
CASSPTGFGETQYF	TGTGCCAGTAGCCCTACAGGGTTCGGAGAGACCCAGTACTTC	TRBV19	TRBJ2-5	-	-
CASSLELAGLARTDTQYF	TGTGCCAGCAGCTTAGAACTAGCGGGGTTGGCTCGCACAGATACGCAGTATTTT	TRBV7-9	TRBJ2-3	TRBD2	-
CASSPTTSGEQYF	TGTGCCAGCAGTCCAACGACTAGTGGCGAGCAGTACTTC	TRBV27	TRBJ2-7	-	-
CATKQGPEAFF	TGTGCCACTAAACAGGGGCCTGAAGCTTTCTTT	TRBV6-1	TRBJ1-1	TRBD1	-
CASGDRGPGNTIYF	TGTGCCAGTGGGGACAGGGGGCCTGGAAACACCATATATTTT	TRBV19	TRBJ1-3	TRBD1	-
CASTRGGLAGGNEQFF	TGTGCCAGCACCCGTGGGGGACTAGCGGGGGGAAATGAGCAGTTCTTC	TRBV2	TRBJ2-1	TRBD2	-
CAISENPQADTQYF	TGTGCCATCAGTGAGAACCCACAGGCAGATACGCAGTATTTT	TRBV10-3	TRBJ2-3	-	-
CASSAGGYEQYF	TGTGCCAGCAGTGCCGGCGGGTACGAGCAGTACTTC	TRBV27	TRBJ2-7	-	few
CASRLVLRDRINGYTF	TGTGCCAGCAGGCTAGTCCTCCGGGACAGGATAAATGGCTACACCTTC	TRBV5-7	TRBJ1-2	TRBD1	-
CATGTGFFYEQYF	TGTGCTACTGGGACAGGCTTCTTCTACGAGCAGTACTTC	TRBV7-7	TRBJ2-7	TRBD1	-
CASSPRLGDEESSYNEQFF	TGTGCCAGCTCACCACGATTGGGAGACGAGGAGAGCTCCTACAATGAGCAGTTCTTC	TRBV18	TRBJ2-1	-	once
CASSAQGTVNSPLHF	TGTGCCAGCAGCGCACAGGGGACAGTCAATTCACCCCTCCACTTT	TRBV9	TRBJ1-6	TRBD1	-
CASRPLTVNTEAFF	TGTGCCAGCAGGCCATTGACAGTGAACACTGAAGCTTTCTTT	TRBV6-5	TRBJ1-1	-	few
CASSLGAGIRNEQFF	TGTGCCAGCAGCTTAGGGGCAGGGATTAGGAATGAGCAGTTCTTC	TRBV7-2	TRBJ2-1	-	-